The 13 T cell receptor beta chains reported below all come from one sample, sequenced in a study of CD8 T cells in ankylosing spondylitis. Study-wide results and caveats: The study identified a TCR beta motif of about eight highly homologous variants that appeared characteristic of ankylosing spondylitis blood.

TCRdb used MiXCR to reprocess the 5' RACE reads, holding one entry per CDR3 protein. This sample yields about 340,000 distinct CDR3 sequences, of which roughly 8% are seen a single time; about 14% belongs to the top ten. Their specific antigens are unknown. Sequencing used blood, either unsorted or a sorted T cell fraction (not recorded which). The receptor source for this set is a male donor with ankylosing spondylitis.

The chain recombines TRBV6-2 or TRBV6-3 with TRBJ2-2; unclear D gene. The CDR3 covers 13 residues. Trimming removed 7 bases at V and 6 bases at J, with 12 bases between. Germline CDR1 and CDR2: MNHEY and SVGEGT. This CDR3 is CASNQRRAGELFF. The CDR3 bases are TGTGCCAGCAACCAACGAAGGGCCGGGGAGCTGTTTTTT.

Of note for this clonotype: This may arise from a read error, as a much more abundant clone is one base away. The chain recombines TRBV25-1 with TRBJ2-5, with unresolved D. Germline loops: CDR1 MGHDK, CDR2 SYGVNS. The CDR3 runs to 11 residues. As DNA, the CDR3 is TGTGCCAGCTGTGAGCAAGAGACCCAGTACTTC. Its translation: CASCEQETQYF.

This clonotype appeared many times. This chain joins TRBV28 and TRBJ2-2; no firm D call. Between the trimmed V and J ends, which lost 8 bases and 3 bases, there was a span of 4 bases. This CDR3 comprises 11 residues. CDR1 and CDR2 from the germline V gene are MDHEN and SYDVKM. The CDR3 DNA is TGTGCCAGCCAATACACCGGGGAGCTGTTTTTT. Translated, it gives CASQYTGELFF. Complete variable domain (other parts from reference TRBV28 and TRBJ2-2): DVKVTQSSRYLVKRTGEKVFLECVQDMDHENMFWYRQDPGLGLRLIYFSYDVKMKEKGDIPEGYSVSREKKERFSLILESASTNQTSMYLCASQYTGELFFGEGSRLTVL.

This clonotype appeared many times. The chain has TRBV10-3 and TRBJ2-1; D is possibly TRBD2 (6 bases). The CDR3 extends over 16 amino acids. Trimming shortened V by 9 bases and J by 0 bases, and 18 bases separated the two germline ends. Germline-derived CDR1 and CDR2 are ENHRY and SYGVKD. The CDR3 nucleotides read TGTGCCATGAACAATGGCGGGGCCGGCTCCTACAATGAGCAGTTCTTC. Amino acid sequence: CAMNNGGAGSYNEQFF.

The chain has TRBV30 and TRBJ2-7, with TRBD2 identical over 9 bases. The CDR3 has 14 amino acids. Germline V CDR1 and CDR2: GTSNPN, SVGIG (reference sequence). V lost 2 bases to trimming and J lost 3 bases; unmatched junction nucleotides: 5. This chain's CDR3 is CAWSITSGHYEQYF. The CDR3 DNA sequence: TGTGCCTGGAGTATCACTAGCGGGCACTACGAGCAGTACTTC.

The J gene is TRBJ2-7, the V gene TRBV4-1, with D perhaps being TRBD1 or TRBD2 (5 bases each). Trimming left V 4 bases short and J 0 bases short, with 10 bases between. This CDR3 has 14 residues. Germline V gives CDR1 MGHRA, CDR2 YSYEKL. The CDR3: CASSPGDHSYEQYF. CDR3 DNA sequence: TGCGCCAGCAGCCCCGGGGACCACTCCTACGAGCAGTACTTC.

This clonotype was found a few times. The rearrangement uses TRBV20-1 and TRBJ2-7; D perhaps matches TRBD1 (5 bases). Germline CDR1 reads DFQATT; CDR2 reads SNEGSKA (reference sequence). The CDR3 is 15 residues long. V was shortened by 5 bases and J by 2 bases, with 19 bases between the two germline ends. In DNA, the CDR3 is TGCAGTGCTGCACGGGCCCGGCAGGGCACCTACGAGCAGTACTTC. Amino acid sequence: CSAARARQGTYEQYF.

The chain links TRBV20-1 to TRBJ1-1, with D perhaps matching TRBD1 (6 bases). Germline V CDR1 and CDR2: DFQATT, SNEGSKA (reference sequence). The CDR3 spans 11 residues. V was pared by 6 bases and J by 1 base, with 6 bases between. The chain's CDR3 is CSAGGNTEAFF. The CDR3 nucleotides are TGCAGTGCAGGGGGGAACACTGAAGCTTTCTTT.

This clonotype was counted at least ten times. The J gene is TRBJ2-1, the V gene TRBV6-4, with TRBD2 matching 10 bases. The V and J ends lost 4 bases and 6 bases, in that order; junction bases with no gene match: 9. The CDR3 length is 16 residues. Germline values: CDR1 MRHNA, CDR2 SNTAGT. Here the CDR3 DNA reads TGTGCCAGCAGTGGGGGAACTAGCGGGGACCCCAATGAGCAGTTCTTC. Translation: CASSGGTSGDPNEQFF.

This chain connects TRBV6-1 to TRBJ2-2; D is possibly TRBD2 (5 bases). CDR1 MNHNS and CDR2 SASEGT come from the germline V gene. V lost 7 bases, J lost 1 base, and 13 bases lay in between. This CDR3 comprises 15 residues. For the CDR3, the DNA is TGTGCCAGCACCCGCCTGGGAGAGAACACCGGGGAGCTGTTTTTT. It yields the protein CASTRLGENTGELFF.

V is TRBV20-1 and J is TRBJ2-5; TRBD2 is a possible D gene (6 bases). Germline V gene sequence: CDR1 DFQATT, CDR2 SNEGSKA (reference sequence). The CDR3 consists of 14 residues. Trimming removed 5 bases from V and 1 base from J, with 14 bases in between. CDR3 in DNA: TGCAGTGCTCACCTAGCCGGGGGCCAAGAGACCCAGTACTTC. This encodes CSAHLAGGQETQYF.

This sequence joins TRBV9 and TRBJ2-1, with 7 bases aligning to TRBD2. The CDR3 is 15 residues long. V was clipped by 0 bases and J by 9 bases; unmatched bases: 9. Germline V gene data show CDR1 as SGDLS and CDR2 as YYNGEE. The DNA of the CDR3 is TGTGCCAGCAGCGTAGATGGGAGGGTACAGGCTGAGCAGTTCTTC. As protein: CASSVDGRVQAEQFF.

This clonotype was seen only a few times. The chain links TRBV7-9 to TRBJ2-4, with TRBD2 matching over 7 bases. The CDR3 length is 14 residues. From germline, CDR1 is SEHNR and CDR2 FQNEAQ (reference sequence). V was pared by 1 base and J by 8 bases, with 5 bases of the junction left unmatched. For the CDR3, the DNA is TGTGCCAGCAGCTTAGGACTAGCTAGAGACATTCAGTACTTC. As protein: CASSLGLARDIQYF.